The 13 T cell receptor beta chains listed next were all sequenced from one sample in a study of Graves' ophthalmopathy and Graves' hyperthyroidism. Investigators amplified TCR beta CDR3 regions from RNA transcripts. The first round was an RT-PCR with HTBI primers, and the second round was a multiplex PCR. One entry per CDR3 protein results from TCRdb running MiXCR on the multiplex PCR reads. The sample consists of some 390,000 distinct CDR3 sequences, approximately 20% of them appearing once. The sequencing input was peripheral blood. The receptors here all came from a woman aged 18-35 years with Graves' ophthalmopathy.

This clonotype appeared many times. This chain joins TRBV6-5 and TRBJ1-1, with unresolved D. Germline CDR1 and CDR2: MNHEY and SVGAGI. V lost 6 bases to trimming and J lost 6 bases, with 23 bases between them. The CDR3 length is 16 residues. The chain's CDR3 is CASRHPARAWAPEAFF. The CDR3 DNA reads as TGTGCCAGCAGGCACCCTGCTCGGGCTTGGGCCCCTGAAGCTTTCTTT.

This clonotype was found many times. The V call is TRBV7-2, the J call TRBJ2-7; TRBD2 aligns across 7 bases. CDR1 is SGHTA, CDR2 FQGNSA, per germline. This CDR3 has 15 residues. The V gene end was trimmed by 5 bases and the J gene end by 4 bases; junction bases not matched to a gene: 11. The CDR3 spells CASSIGTLGGYEQYF. In nucleotides, the CDR3 is TGTGCCAGCAGCATAGGGACCCTCGGGGGGTACGAGCAGTACTTC.

This clonotype was counted many times. This chain connects TRBV6-5 to TRBJ2-5; 9 nucleotides line up with TRBD1. The trim removed 5 bases at V and 5 bases at J, leaving 12 bases unmatched. The length of the CDR3 is 16 residues. In germline, CDR1 is MNHEY, CDR2 SVGAGI. This CDR3 reads CASSPRGQGGVETQYF. CDR3 coding DNA: TGTGCCAGCAGTCCAAGGGGACAGGGAGGAGTGGAGACCCAGTACTTC.

This clonotype was observed many times. This chain's CDR3 is CASSSLRGEGDRYEQYF. CDR3 coding DNA: TGTGCCAGCAGTTCCCTAAGAGGAGAAGGGGATAGGTACGAGCAGTACTTC. The chain employs TRBV28 and TRBJ2-7, with D maybe TRBD1 (5 bases). CDR3 length equals 17 residues. The V and J ends lost 4 bases and 4 bases respectively, with 23 bases between them. The germline gives CDR1 MDHEN, CDR2 SYDVKM. Full variable domain (rest looked up from reference TRBV28 and TRBJ2-7): DVKVTQSSRYLVKRTGEKVFLECVQDMDHENMFWYRQDPGLGLRLIYFSYDVKMKEKGDIPEGYSVSREKKERFSLILESASTNQTSMYLCASSSLRGEGDRYEQYFGPGTRLTVT.

This clonotype came up many times. The chain carries TRBV28 and TRBJ1-5; maybe TRBD1 (5 bases). The germline CDR1 and CDR2 sequences are MDHEN and SYDVKM. The CDR3 has 14 amino acids. V was pared by 6 bases and J by 4 bases, with 13 bases between. The CDR3 DNA is TGTGCCAGCAGGGGGGAAGGGGCTAATCAGCCCCAGCATTTT. Translated, it gives CASRGEGANQPQHF.

This clonotype was seen at least ten times. This chain joins TRBV12-5 and TRBJ2-5, with 7 bases identical to TRBD1. The ends lost 7 bases at V and 7 bases at J; junction bases unmatched: 15. The CDR3 totals 15 residues. Germline V CDR1 and CDR2: LGHNT, FRNRAP. The CDR3, as DNA: TGTGCTAGTGCCCCACCCCTAGACAGGGTGGTGACCCAGTACTTC. The encoded protein is CASAPPLDRVVTQYF.

In its sample, this clonotype was seen many times. The chain is built from TRBV20-1 and TRBJ2-5, with 7 bases aligning to TRBD1. V was pared by 0 bases and J by 3 bases, with 7 bases of the junction left unmatched. The CDR3 is made up of 15 amino acids. Germline loops: CDR1 DFQATT, CDR2 SNEGSKA (reference sequence). CDR3 amino acids: CSARDTRQGKETQYF. In DNA, the CDR3 is TGCAGTGCTAGAGATACCCGACAGGGTAAAGAGACCCAGTACTTC.

This clonotype was recorded at least ten times. This chain connects TRBV30 to TRBJ2-2, with D uncertain. The CDR3 is made up of 14 amino acids. Trimming removed 4 bases at V and 7 bases at J, with 16 bases between. CDR1 is GTSNPN, CDR2 SVGIG, per germline (reference sequence). CDR3 amino acids: CAWTETPVGGELFF. CDR3 sequence (DNA): TGTGCCTGGACCGAAACCCCCGTGGGCGGGGAGCTGTTTTTT.

This clonotype was seen at least ten times. This chain links TRBV9 with TRBJ1-2; 10 bases agree with TRBD1. The CDR3 length is 14 residues. Germline CDR1 SGDLS, CDR2 YYNGEE. V was clipped by 3 bases and J by 8 bases; unmatched bases: 7. As DNA, the CDR3 is TGTGCCAGCAGCGAGGGACAGGGGAAATGGGGCTACACCTTC. It encodes CASSEGQGKWGYTF.

The table lists this clonotype with many counts. The chain has TRBV5-1 and TRBJ2-7; 9 bases align to TRBD1. The V and J ends lost 0 bases and 0 bases, in that order; junction bases with no gene match: 7. This CDR3 has 17 amino acids. From germline, CDR1 is SGHRS and CDR2 YFSETQ. The CDR3 loop reads CASSLEPDRGSSYEQYF. CDR3 nucleotide sequence: TGCGCCAGCAGCTTGGAGCCCGACAGGGGGAGCTCCTACGAGCAGTACTTC.

This clonotype was detected many times. This chain uses TRBV20-1 with TRBJ1-2; D is undetermined. CDR3 length equals 12 residues. V was shortened by 0 bases and J by 6 bases, with 8 bases between the two germline ends. Germline CDR1 reads DFQATT; CDR2 reads SNEGSKA (reference sequence). The CDR3 bases are TGCAGTGCTAGAGATTGGACGGATGGCTACACCTTC. Translated, it gives CSARDWTDGYTF.

This clonotype was counted many times. A junction boundary mismatches the germline segment, possibly from a read error. The V gene is TRBV9, the J gene TRBJ2-5; unclear D gene. CDR3 size: 12 residues. Germline-derived CDR1 and CDR2 are SGDLS and YYNGEE. Here the CDR3 reads CASSVGQETQYF. The CDR3 nucleotides are TGCGCCAGCAGTGTCGGCCAAGAGACCCAGTACTTC.

This clonotype was seen repeatedly, ten times or more. This chain joins TRBV9 and TRBJ1-1; D not resolved. The CDR3 runs 15 residues. V was clipped by 1 base and J by 4 bases, with 14 bases between them. Germline CDR1 and CDR2: SGDLS and YYNGEE. CDR3 amino acids: CASSVRAAGSTEAFF. The CDR3 DNA is TGTGCCAGCAGCGTAAGAGCTGCCGGGAGCACTGAAGCTTTCTTT. Complete variable domain (other parts from reference TRBV9 and TRBJ1-1): DSGVTQTPKHLITATGQRVTLRCSPRSGDLSVYWYQQSLDQGLQFLIQYYNGEERAKGNILERFSAQQFPDLHSELNLSSLELGDSALYFCASSVRAAGSTEAFFGQGTRLTVV.